Listed here are 10 T cell receptor beta chains from one sample, sequenced in a study of Graves' ophthalmopathy and Graves' hyperthyroidism. Amplifying from RNA transcripts, the study obtained TCR beta CDR3 regions. HTBI primers were used in a first-round RT-PCR, which preceded a second-round multiplex PCR. TCRdb re-called the multiplex PCR reads through MiXCR, storing one row per CDR3 protein. The table shows over a million distinct CDR3 sequences, with approximately 35% occurring only once. Sequencing was performed on peripheral blood or thyroid tissue (not recorded which). These receptors all come from an adult man with Graves' hyperthyroidism.

The rearrangement joins TRBV10-1 to TRBJ1-2, with 7 bases fitting TRBD1. The CDR3 contains 14 residues. Germline V lookup: CDR1 WNHNN, CDR2 SYGVQD (reference sequence). The V segment lost 8 bases and the J segment 7 bases; nucleotides outside the gene matches: 13. The CDR3 sequence is CASRFGTGEAGYTF. In nucleotides, the CDR3 is TGCGCCAGCCGGTTCGGCACAGGGGAGGCTGGCTACACCTTC.

This clonotype was found many times. J is TRBJ1-1 and V is TRBV5-1; D not certain. With 4 bases removed from V and 6 bases from J, the gap between germline ends came to 10 bases. The CDR3 consists of 12 residues. In germline, CDR1 is SGHRS, CDR2 YFSETQ. The CDR3, as DNA: TGCGCCAGCAGCCCACAAGGCTCTGAAGCTTTCTTT. It yields the protein CASSPQGSEAFF.

This clonotype was counted between two and nine times. The V gene is TRBV10-3, the J gene TRBJ2-5; TRBD2 aligns across 9 bases. Trimming removed 7 bases from V and 7 bases from J; junction bases left unmatched: 13. There are 15 residues in the CDR3. Germline lookup yields CDR1 ENHRY and CDR2 SYGVKD. CDR3 residues: CAIKEGGGAGVTQYF. In DNA, the CDR3 is TGTGCCATCAAGGAGGGCGGGGGGGCCGGGGTGACCCAGTACTTC.

This clonotype was detected ten times or more. The gene calls are TRBV7-9 and TRBJ2-7, with D maybe TRBD2 (7 bases). CDR1 is SEHNR, CDR2 FQNEAQ, per germline (reference sequence). Trimming cost V 5 bases and J 0 bases, with 20 bases left between them. This CDR3 has 17 amino acids. DNA for the CDR3: TGTGCCAGCAGCCAACGGGGGGCAGGGACGACCTCCTACGAGCAGTACTTC. Amino acid sequence: CASSQRGAGTTSYEQYF.

The sample holds a few counts of this clonotype. The chain couples TRBV4-3 to TRBJ1-4, with D hard to call. This CDR3 has 15 residues. The V gene's germline CDR1 is LGHNA and CDR2 YSLEER. Trimming stripped 4 bases from V and 3 bases from J, with 12 bases between. DNA for the CDR3: TGCGCCAGCAGCCTAGAACCAACGGCTAATGAAAAACTGTTTTTT. It codes for CASSLEPTANEKLFF.

The gene calls are TRBV7-9 and TRBJ1-2; 8 bases are shared with TRBD1. Looked up from germline, CDR1 is SEHNR and CDR2 is FQNEAQ (reference sequence). This CDR3 is 15 amino acids long. V trimming: 5 bases; J trimming: 2 bases; junction bases outside the gene matches: 7. CDR3 in amino acids: CASSPQGAVNYGYTF. As DNA, the CDR3 is TGTGCCAGCAGCCCGCAGGGGGCGGTCAACTATGGCTACACCTTC.

In this sample, this clonotype turned up many times. The chain is built from TRBV12-3 or TRBV12-4 and TRBJ2-7; D not certain. With 6 bases removed from V and 1 base from J, the gap between germline ends came to 10 bases. CDR3 length equals 13 residues. The CDR3 protein is CASSRSVSYEQYF. The CDR3 DNA follows: TGTGCCAGCAGCCGCTCTGTATCCTACGAGCAGTACTTC.

A note on this clonotype: A much larger clone differs from this one at a single base, so this may be a read error. The chain carries TRBV5-1 and TRBJ1-5; D is possibly TRBD1 (5 bases). The V gene's germline CDR1 is SGHRS and CDR2 YFSETQ. The CDR3 has 14 residues. The CDR3 loop reads CASSLAGMGEPEHF. For the CDR3, the DNA is TGCGCCAGCAGCTTGGCAGGGATGGGGGAGCCCGAGCATTTT.

V and J are TRBV29-1 and TRBJ1-1, with D possibly matching TRBD1 (5 bases). Germline CDR1 and CDR2: SQVTM and ANQGSEA. CDR3 size: 13 residues. Trimming took off 4 bases at V and 4 bases at J, with 13 bases between the two ends. The CDR3 loop reads CSVVDGGGTEAFF. As DNA, the CDR3 is TGCAGCGTTGTCGATGGCGGGGGCACTGAAGCTTTCTTT.

The table lists this clonotype with many counts. The chain uses TRBV7-8 and TRBJ1-1; perhaps TRBD1 as D (6 bases). The CDR3 sequence is 14 residues long. CDR1 SGHVS and CDR2 FQNEAQ come from the germline V gene. Trimming pared 4 bases from V and 0 bases from J, leaving 9 bases between. CDR3 nucleotide sequence: TGTGCCAGCAGCTCGGGGACACTGAACACTGAAGCTTTCTTT. Translation: CASSSGTLNTEAFF.